These T cell receptor beta chains were read from a single sample in a study of blood T cell repertoires in COVID-19. Sequenced by immunoSEQ multiplex PCR; TCRdb stores in-frame clones only, minus some. The repertoire holds hundreds of thousands of clones, about nine tenths seen once, with just over 7% in the top ten. The sequenced material came from peripheral blood. These receptors all come from a man aged 60 to 69 who had recovered from COVID-19. Both conserved end residues are part of each CDR3. The D gene is left open where the match is weak. Where a row states a size, it is once, few, many or the class of an expanded clone; other rows omit it.

V: TRBV6-1; D: -; size: -; CDR3: CASSEDIRREKLFF
V: TRBV7-9; D: -; size: -; CDR3: CASSTQRGTEAFF
V: TRBV9; D: -; size: -; CDR3: CASSSGWSTEAFF
V: TRBV7-2; D: -; size: once; CDR3: CASSLANFGNSPLHF
V: TRBV9; D: -; size: -; CDR3: CASSRHITSKADTQYF
V: TRBV21-1; D: -; size: -; CDR3: CASSNVAGSGDQPQHF
V: TRBV6-1; D: TRBD2; size: -; CDR3: CASSRAGSRYNEQFF
V: TRBV6-6; D: -; size: few; CDR3: CASNKHEGQEAFF
V: TRBV6-5; D: TRBD2; size: -; CDR3: CASSFVSGSTDTQYF
V: TRBV5-1; D: -; size: -; CDR3: CASSFRDTDTQYF
V: TRBV6-1; D: -; size: -; CDR3: CASSGRGNRDGSGANVLTF
V: TRBV29-1; D: TRBD1; size: -; CDR3: CSVETATGTTYEQYF
V: TRBV3-1/TRBV3-2; D: -; size: -; CDR3: CASSQRGNYGYTF
V: TRBV7-2; D: -; size: -; CDR3: CASSFSPGELFF
V: TRBV18; D: -; size: once; CDR3: CASSSDRRTQYF
V: TRBV19; D: TRBD1; size: -; CDR3: CASSLRQGGYTF
V: TRBV5-1; D: TRBD1; size: -; CDR3: CASSPTGGANQPQHF
V: TRBV24-1; D: TRBD1; size: -; CDR3: CATSATQDRENQPQHF
V: TRBV15; D: -; size: -; CDR3: CATSRGFGTDTQYF
V: TRBV24-1; D: TRBD2; size: -; CDR3: CATSDQSGVTYNEQFF
V: TRBV10-3; D: TRBD1; size: -; CDR3: CAISEWGQGRETQYF
V: TRBV19; D: -; size: -; CDR3: CARRDGVGYTF
V: TRBV19; D: TRBD1; size: -; CDR3: CASSPDRTGRRGYTF
V: TRBV6-5; D: TRBD2; size: -; CDR3: CASSYSRGATDTQYF
V: TRBV12-3/TRBV12-4; D: -; size: -; CDR3: CASTPRTPGEAFF
V: TRBV7-2; D: -; size: -; CDR3: CASSSPWGVSDTQYF
V: TRBV7-6; D: TRBD1; size: once; CDR3: CASSYLQGNEQYF
V: TRBV18; D: -; size: -; CDR3: CASRGGTNQPQHF
V: TRBV30; D: TRBD1; size: -; CDR3: CAWRHRGLSGNTIYF
V: TRBV7-2; D: TRBD2; size: -; CDR3: CASSSMGLAGGARDTQYF
V: TRBV7-2; D: TRBD2; size: -; CDR3: CASSLGRGIGETQYF
V: TRBV6-5; D: -; size: -; CDR3: CASTSSSYEQYF
V: TRBV18; D: TRBD1; size: few; CDR3: CASSPRQGGMNTEAFF
V: TRBV18; D: TRBD1; size: -; CDR3: CASSPTGGLTNGYTF
V: TRBV2; D: TRBD1; size: -; CDR3: CASSDYRGQGEKLFF
V: TRBV28; D: TRBD1; size: -; CDR3: CASTARQGLAKNIQYF
V: TRBV27; D: -; size: -; CDR3: CASSLKGYTEAFF
V: TRBV19; D: TRBD1; size: once; CDR3: CASSIRTGGIEKLFF
V: TRBV15; D: -; size: -; CDR3: CATSEPGRSVEKLFF
V: TRBV9; D: TRBD1; size: -; CDR3: CASSISQGANSPLHF
V: TRBV19; D: TRBD1; size: few; CDR3: CASTPGQQGRKQFF
V: TRBV6-5; D: -; size: -; CDR3: CASTRQTEAFF
V: TRBV5-4; D: -; size: -; CDR3: CASSLVGVGTDTQYF
V: TRBV12-5; D: TRBD1; size: -; CDR3: CASGAPGTGSGELFF
V: TRBV5-4; D: -; size: -; CDR3: CASSLGGGHSYNEQFF
V: TRBV6-1; D: TRBD2; size: once; CDR3: CASSERWRGATDTQYF
V: TRBV6-6; D: -; size: -; CDR3: CASSYVGVGQPQHF
V: TRBV7-2; D: TRBD2; size: -; CDR3: CASNGGTSGYNEQFF
V: TRBV25-1; D: TRBD1; size: -; CDR3: CARPWGQNQETQYF
V: TRBV19; D: -; size: -; CDR3: CASRSEGLGSGNTIYF